These 3 T cell receptor beta chains originate from one sample sequenced in a study of OX40 agonist ivuxolimab in advanced cancers. Receptor amplification or capture employed the immunoSEQ multiplex PCR assay. This is the immuneACCESS table as TCRdb keeps it, with only in-frame sequences that have V and J called. A part of the clones is gone; compared with another copy, unresolved V genes explain less than half, and the rest is unexplained. In all, the sample holds approximately 60,000 clones, and less than 95% of those were seen once. Over 4% of the sample is in the top ten clones. Sequenced here: CD4+ or CD8+ T cells sorted from blood, sampled in a trial of the OX40 agonist ivuxolimab. These TCRs come from an adult with an advanced solid tumor such as melanoma, head and neck, liver or kidney cancer.

V gene TRBV5-6 combines with J gene TRBJ1-4; D is uncertain. From germline, CDR1 is SGHDT and CDR2 YYEEEE. Trimming took 1 base from V and 5 from J, leaving 15 bases between them. The CDR3 is 16 amino acids. CDR3 DNA: TGTGCCAGCAGCTTGCTAGAAGACGGAATAAATGAAAAACTGTTTTTT. Its translation: CASSLLEDGINEKLFF.

The rearrangement uses TRBV18 and TRBJ1-4, with D maybe TRBD1 (5 bases). Trimming stripped 2 bases from V and 0 bases from J, with 7 bases between. Germline V gives CDR1 KGHSH, CDR2 LQKENI. The CDR3 has 15 residues. The CDR3 here is CASSPRGATNEKLFF. The CDR3 bases are TGTGCCAGCTCACCAAGGGGCGCAACTAATGAAAAACTGTTTTTT.

The chain carries TRBV7-9 and TRBJ2-7; TRBD1 or TRBD2 may be the D gene (5 bases each). V was shortened by 5 bases and J by 4 bases, with 18 bases between the two germline ends. Germline-derived CDR1 and CDR2 are SEHNR and FQNEAQ (reference sequence). The CDR3 contains 15 residues. Here the CDR3 reads CASSHEGSADYEQYF. The DNA for the CDR3 is TGTGCCAGCAGCCACGAGGGGTCAGCAGATTACGAGCAGTACTTC.